This T cell receptor (beta chain) was observed in a study of human T cells and chemical hapten exposure. The wider study: Throughout the roughly 24-week study, diphenylcyclopropenone was applied weekly to the patients' scalps.

TCRdb processed the RACE reads anew with MiXCR; each CDR3 protein has one entry. There are under 85,000 distinct CDR3 sequences in the sample; about a tenth occur only once, and more than 1.1% lies in the top ten. This clonotype was observed a few times. The time point: patch test 1, 2 weeks after DPC sensitization. Treatment here: therapeutic diphenylcyclopropenone sensitization with weekly scalp DPC. Blood sampling occurred before each patch-test application. The sequenced sample was whole blood, obtained in connection with sensitization to the hapten diphenylcyclopropenone (DPC). The clonotype originates from a woman in her forties or fifties with alopecia areata. Some clones in this sample may be carry-over from other donors' samples.

CDR3 DNA: TGTGCCACCAGCAGAGATCCGGGCACTGGGGCCAACGTCCTGACTTTC. Translation gives CATSRDPGTGANVLTF. The rearrangement joins TRBV15 to TRBJ2-6; D is unclear. Trimming removed 0 bases at V and 2 bases at J, with 8 bases between. CDR1 and CDR2 (germline): LNHNV, YYDKDF (reference sequence). This CDR3 is 16 amino acids long.